This T cell receptor (beta chain) was profiled in a study of CD8 T cells in ankylosing spondylitis (dated by TCRdb to about 2017). Study-wide context: The study profiled T cell receptor beta repertoires in healthy donors and ankylosing spondylitis patients to find disease-linked TCR variants. Samples of peripheral blood were taken, and for ankylosing spondylitis patients, synovial fluid was collected as well. The whole study cohort included 85 to 120 healthy donors and around 24 ankylosing spondylitis patients.

At least ten counts were recorded for this clonotype. Its cognate antigen has yet to be identified. Per-base qualities were not stored, and no clone one base away is much larger. The germline V gene (reference sequence) provides CDR1 SEHNR and CDR2 FQNEAQ. V lost 4 bases and J lost 3 bases; the stretch between them is 13 bases long. The CDR3 spans 14 residues, from the cysteine through the phenylalanine. Kept here is only the CDR3 DNA, which spans 42 bases and is read in frame from base 1. Study-level results and caveats: According to the report, matched synovial fluid samples from ankylosing spondylitis patients were significantly enriched for the disease-linked clones. A TCR beta motif made up of several highly homologous amino acid variants appeared to be characteristic of blood from ankylosing spondylitis patients. Some motif variants were previously reported in synovial fluid and blood of reactive arthritis patients, suggesting common disease-initiation mechanisms. The disease-linked clones had a CD8+ phenotype and were found at relatively low frequencies in peripheral blood.

TCRdb names Illumina HiSeq 2500 as the instrument used. TCR beta libraries were prepared by quantitative 5'-RACE with molecular barcodes. Per the original workflow: A new computational method based on a probabilistic model of VDJ rearrangement was used to identify disease-linked TCR variants. TCRdb's own reprocessing of the public reads used fastp at Q25 and MiXCR and kept productive beta chains. Rows are unified per CDR3 protein, each entry keeping the most common DNA and genes. TCRdb, rather than the study authors, made the V and J calls. Recorded for this sample are 250,000 to 350,000 distinct CDR3 sequences; 7.5% to 9% of them occurred a single time. The biggest ten clones account for approximately 14% of the sample.

The chain joins TRBV7-9 to TRBJ2-7, and possibly TRBD1, on 6 matching bases. The origin of this receptor is a male donor with ankylosing spondylitis. The specimen was blood, either unsorted or a sorted T cell fraction (not recorded which). For the CDR3, the sequence is CASSSLGGNYEQYF. The DNA sequence is TGTGCCAGCAGCTCCCTTGGGGGCAACTACGAGCAGTACTTC.